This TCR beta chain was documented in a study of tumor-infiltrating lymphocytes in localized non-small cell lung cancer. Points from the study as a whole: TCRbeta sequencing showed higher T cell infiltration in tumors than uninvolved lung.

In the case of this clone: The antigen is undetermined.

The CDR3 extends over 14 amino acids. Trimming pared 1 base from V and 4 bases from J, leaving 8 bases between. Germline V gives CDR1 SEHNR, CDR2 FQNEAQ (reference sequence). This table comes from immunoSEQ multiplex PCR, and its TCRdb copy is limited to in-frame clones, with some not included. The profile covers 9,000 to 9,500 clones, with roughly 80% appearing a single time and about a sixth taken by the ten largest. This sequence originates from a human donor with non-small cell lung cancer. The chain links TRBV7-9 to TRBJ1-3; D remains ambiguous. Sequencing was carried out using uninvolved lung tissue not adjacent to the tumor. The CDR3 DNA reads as TGTGCCAGCAGCTTAGGAGGATCCGGAAACACCATATATTTT. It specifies CASSLGGSGNTIYF.